This TCR beta chain is from a study of identical twins. TCRdb redid the calling of the 5' RACE reads with MiXCR, one entry per CDR3 protein. The data contain hundreds of thousands of distinct CDR3 sequences, 21% of them seen just once; the ten biggest clones take up over 4%. Separately, the same data were catalogued under a study of T cells expressing NK-cell markers. This second study says: Repertoires of TCR beta were obtained from T cells sorted as CD3+CD56+NKG2C+, CD3+CD56+NKG2C- and CD3+CD56-NKG2C+. Within the sequenced cohort of eight donors, seven exhibited HCMV seropositivity and one was seronegative. Dominant NKG2C+ clonotypes in roughly 6 donors made up about 1.0-7.0% of CD8+ T cells.

The TCR originated in a woman aged 18-29 years in good health. Sequencing used PBMCs.

CDR3 coding DNA: TGTGCCACCAGACTAGCGGGCAATGAGCAGTTCTTC. Its protein product is CATRLAGNEQFF. The V and J genes are TRBV10-3 and TRBJ2-1, with TRBD2 identical over 10 bases. Trimming took 10 bases from V and 6 from J; bases not matched to a gene: 3. This CDR3 comprises 12 residues. The germline V gene encodes CDR1 ENHRY and CDR2 SYGVKD.